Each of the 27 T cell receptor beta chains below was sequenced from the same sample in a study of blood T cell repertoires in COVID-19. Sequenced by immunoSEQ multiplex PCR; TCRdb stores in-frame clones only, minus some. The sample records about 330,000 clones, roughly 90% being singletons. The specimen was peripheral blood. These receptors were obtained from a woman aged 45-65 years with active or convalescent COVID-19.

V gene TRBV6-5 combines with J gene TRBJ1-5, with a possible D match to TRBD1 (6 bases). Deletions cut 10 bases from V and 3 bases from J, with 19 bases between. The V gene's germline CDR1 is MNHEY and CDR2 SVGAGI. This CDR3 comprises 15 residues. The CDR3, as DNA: TGTGCCACCAGCGCCCTCGGACAGTACAATCAGCCCCAGCATTTT. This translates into CATSALGQYNQPQHF.

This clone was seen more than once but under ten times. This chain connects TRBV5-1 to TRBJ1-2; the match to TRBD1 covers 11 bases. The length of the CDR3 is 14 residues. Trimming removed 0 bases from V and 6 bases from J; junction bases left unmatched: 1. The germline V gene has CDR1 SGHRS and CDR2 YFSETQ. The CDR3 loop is CASSLAGQGDGYTF. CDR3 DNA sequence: TGCGCCAGCAGCTTGGCGGGACAGGGGGATGGCTACACCTTC. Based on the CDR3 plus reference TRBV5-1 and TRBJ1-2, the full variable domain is KAGVTQTPRYLIKTRGQQVTLSCSPISGHRSVSWYQQTPGQGLQFLFEYFSETQRNKGNFPGRFSGRQFSNSRSEMNVSTLELGDSALYLCASSLAGQGDGYTFGSGTRLTVV.

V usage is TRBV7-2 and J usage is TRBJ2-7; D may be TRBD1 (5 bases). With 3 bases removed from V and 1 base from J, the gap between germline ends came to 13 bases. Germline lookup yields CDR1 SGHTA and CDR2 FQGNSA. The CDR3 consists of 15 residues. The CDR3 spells CASSLTDGGSYEQYF. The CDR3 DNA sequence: TGTGCCAGCAGCTTGACAGACGGTGGTTCCTACGAGCAGTACTTC.

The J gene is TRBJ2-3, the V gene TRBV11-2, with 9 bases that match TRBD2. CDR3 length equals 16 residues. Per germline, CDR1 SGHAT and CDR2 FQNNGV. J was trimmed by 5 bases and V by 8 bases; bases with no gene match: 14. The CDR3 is CASRSGVAGGRDTQYF. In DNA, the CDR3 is TGTGCCAGCCGATCGGGAGTGGCGGGGGGGAGAGATACGCAGTATTTT.

The CDR3 sequence: CASTLGWELFF. The CDR3 nucleotides are TGTGCCAGCACCCTGGGCTGGGAGCTGTTTTTT. The chain couples TRBV12-3 or TRBV12-4 to TRBJ2-2; no reliable D call. The V gene lost 7 bases and the J gene lost 9 bases, with 9 bases spanning the gap. The CDR3 sequence is 11 residues long.

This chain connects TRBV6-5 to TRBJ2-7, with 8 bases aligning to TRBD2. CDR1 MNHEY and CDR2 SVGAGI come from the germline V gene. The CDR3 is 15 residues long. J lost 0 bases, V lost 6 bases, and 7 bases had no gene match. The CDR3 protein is CASSPRGGLSYEQYF. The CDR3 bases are TGTGCCAGCAGCCCCCGGGGGGGCCTCTCCTACGAGCAGTACTTC.

The CDR3 loop reads CASSPASRWEETQYF. In nucleotides, the CDR3 is TGTGCCAGCAGTCCGGCTTCGCGGTGGGAAGAGACCCAGTACTTC. The genes are TRBV6-2 or TRBV6-3 and TRBJ2-5, with D uncertain. The V end was cut by 5 bases, the J end by 3 bases, with 16 bases between. The CDR3 loop spans 15 amino acids. CDR1 is MNHEY, CDR2 SVGEGT, per germline.

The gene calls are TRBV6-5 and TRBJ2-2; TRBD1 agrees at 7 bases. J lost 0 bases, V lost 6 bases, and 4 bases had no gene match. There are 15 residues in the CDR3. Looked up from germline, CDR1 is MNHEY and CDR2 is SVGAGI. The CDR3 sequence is CASRATGTNTGELFF. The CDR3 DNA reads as TGTGCCAGCAGAGCGACAGGGACGAACACCGGGGAGCTGTTTTTT.

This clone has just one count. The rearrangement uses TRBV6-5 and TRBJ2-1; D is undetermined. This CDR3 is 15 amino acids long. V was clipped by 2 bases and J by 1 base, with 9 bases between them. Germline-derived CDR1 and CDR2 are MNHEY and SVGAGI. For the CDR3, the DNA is TGTGCCAGCAGTTACGGCTTATGGTCCTACAATGAGCAGTTCTTC. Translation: CASSYGLWSYNEQFF.

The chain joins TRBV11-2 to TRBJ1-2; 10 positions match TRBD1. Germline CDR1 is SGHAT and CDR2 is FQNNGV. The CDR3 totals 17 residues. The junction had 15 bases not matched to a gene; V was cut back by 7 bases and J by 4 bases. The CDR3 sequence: CASTLLAGTGVGYGYTF. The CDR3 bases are TGTGCCAGCACCCTTCTCGCCGGGACAGGGGTTGGCTATGGCTACACCTTC.

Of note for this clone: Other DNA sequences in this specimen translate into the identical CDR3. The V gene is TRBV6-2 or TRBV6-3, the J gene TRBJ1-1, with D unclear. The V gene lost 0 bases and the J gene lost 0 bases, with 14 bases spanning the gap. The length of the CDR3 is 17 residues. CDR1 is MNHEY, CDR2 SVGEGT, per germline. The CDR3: CASSYSIWEELNTEAFF. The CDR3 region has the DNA TGTGCCAGCAGTTACTCGATTTGGGAGGAACTGAACACTGAAGCTTTCTTT.

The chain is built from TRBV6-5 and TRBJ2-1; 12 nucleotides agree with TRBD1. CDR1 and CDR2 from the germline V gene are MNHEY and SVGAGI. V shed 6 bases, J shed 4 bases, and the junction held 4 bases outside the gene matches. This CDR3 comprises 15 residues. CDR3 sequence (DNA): TGTGCCAGCAGCCGGGACAGGGGGCTGTACAATGAGCAGTTCTTC. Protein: CASSRDRGLYNEQFF.

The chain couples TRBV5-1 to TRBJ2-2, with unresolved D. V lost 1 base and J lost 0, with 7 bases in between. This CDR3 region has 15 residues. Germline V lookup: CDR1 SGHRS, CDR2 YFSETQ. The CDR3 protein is CASSLTATNTGELFF. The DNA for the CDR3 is TGCGCCAGCAGCTTGACAGCTACGAACACCGGGGAGCTGTTTTTT.

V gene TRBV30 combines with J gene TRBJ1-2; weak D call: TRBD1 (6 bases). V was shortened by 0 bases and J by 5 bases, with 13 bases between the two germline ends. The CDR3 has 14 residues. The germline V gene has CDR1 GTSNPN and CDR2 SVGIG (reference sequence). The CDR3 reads CAWSVSGARYGYTF. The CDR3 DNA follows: TGTGCCTGGAGTGTATCAGGGGCGCGGTATGGCTACACCTTC.

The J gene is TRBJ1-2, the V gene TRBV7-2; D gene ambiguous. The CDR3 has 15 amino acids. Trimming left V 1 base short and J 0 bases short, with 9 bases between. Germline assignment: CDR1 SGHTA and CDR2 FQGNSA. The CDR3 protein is CASSLVTEANYGYTF. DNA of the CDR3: TGTGCCAGCAGCTTAGTTACAGAAGCTAACTATGGCTACACCTTC. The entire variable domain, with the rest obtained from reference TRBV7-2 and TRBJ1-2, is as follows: GAGVSQSPSNKVTEKGKDVELRCDPISGHTALYWYRQSLGQGLEFLIYFQGNSAPDKSGLPSDRFSAERTGGSVSTLTIQRTQQEDSAVYLCASSLVTEANYGYTFGSGTRLTVV.

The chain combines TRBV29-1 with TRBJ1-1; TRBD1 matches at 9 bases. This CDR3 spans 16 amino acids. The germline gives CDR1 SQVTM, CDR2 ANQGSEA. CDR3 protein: CRPNPSPGQGITEAFF. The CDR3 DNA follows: TGCCGCCCGAACCCCTCACCGGGACAGGGAATTACTGAAGCTTTCTTT.

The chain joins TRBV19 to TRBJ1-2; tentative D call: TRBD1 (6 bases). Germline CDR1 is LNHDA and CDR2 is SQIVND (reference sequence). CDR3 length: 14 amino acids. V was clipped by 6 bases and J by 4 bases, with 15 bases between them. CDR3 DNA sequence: TGTGCCAGTAGAACCGACAGGAACCCCTATGGCTACACCTTC. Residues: CASRTDRNPYGYTF.

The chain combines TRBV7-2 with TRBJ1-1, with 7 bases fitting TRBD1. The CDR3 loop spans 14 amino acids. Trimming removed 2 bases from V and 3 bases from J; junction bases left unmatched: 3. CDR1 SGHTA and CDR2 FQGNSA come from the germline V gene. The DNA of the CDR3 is TGTGCCAGCAGCTTACTGGGACAGTACACTGAAGCTTTCTTT. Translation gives CASSLLGQYTEAFF.

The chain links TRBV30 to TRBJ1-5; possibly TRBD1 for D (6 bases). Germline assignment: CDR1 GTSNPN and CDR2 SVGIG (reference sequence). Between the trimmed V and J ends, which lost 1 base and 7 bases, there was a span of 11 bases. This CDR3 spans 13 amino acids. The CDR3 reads CAWSEDSFQPQHF. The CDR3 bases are TGTGCCTGGAGTGAGGACAGCTTCCAGCCCCAGCATTTT.

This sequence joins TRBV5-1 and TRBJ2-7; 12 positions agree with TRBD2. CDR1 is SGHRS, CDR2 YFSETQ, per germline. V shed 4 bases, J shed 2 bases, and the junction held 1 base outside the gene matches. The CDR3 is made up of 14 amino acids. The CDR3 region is CASSRTSGTYEQYF. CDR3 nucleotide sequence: TGCGCCAGCAGCCGGACTAGCGGGACCTACGAGCAGTACTTC.

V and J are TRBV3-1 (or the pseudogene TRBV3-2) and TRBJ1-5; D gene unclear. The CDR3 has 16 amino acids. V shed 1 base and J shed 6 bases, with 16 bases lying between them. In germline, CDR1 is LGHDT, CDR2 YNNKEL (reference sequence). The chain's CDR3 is CASSQGRAVLGQPQHF. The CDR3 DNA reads TGTGCCAGCAGCCAAGGGCGGGCAGTCTTAGGTCAGCCCCAGCATTTT.

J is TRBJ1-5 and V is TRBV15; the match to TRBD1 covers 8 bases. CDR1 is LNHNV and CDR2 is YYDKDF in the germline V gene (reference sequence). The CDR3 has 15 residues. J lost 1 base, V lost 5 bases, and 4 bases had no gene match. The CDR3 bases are TGTGCCACCAGCCAGGACAGGGCCAGCAATCAGCCCCAGCATTTT. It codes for CATSQDRASNQPQHF.

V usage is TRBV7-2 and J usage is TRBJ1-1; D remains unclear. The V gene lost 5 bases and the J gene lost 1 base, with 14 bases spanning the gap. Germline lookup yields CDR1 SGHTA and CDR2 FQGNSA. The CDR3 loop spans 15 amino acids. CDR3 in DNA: TGTGCCAGCAGCCGCGGGAGAGCAGGGAACACTGAAGCTTTCTTT. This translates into CASSRGRAGNTEAFF.

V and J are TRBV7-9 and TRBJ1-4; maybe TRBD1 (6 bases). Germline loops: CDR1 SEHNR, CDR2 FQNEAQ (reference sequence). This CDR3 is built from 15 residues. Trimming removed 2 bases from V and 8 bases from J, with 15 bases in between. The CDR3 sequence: CASSLSRQGPEKLFF. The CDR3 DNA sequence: TGTGCCAGCAGCTTATCGAGGCAGGGGCCCGAAAAACTGTTTTTT.

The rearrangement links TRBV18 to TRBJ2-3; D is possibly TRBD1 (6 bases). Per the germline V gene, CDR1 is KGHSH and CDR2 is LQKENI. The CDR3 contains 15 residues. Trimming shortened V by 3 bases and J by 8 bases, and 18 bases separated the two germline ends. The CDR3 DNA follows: TGTGCCAGCTCACCCGCCCCTCGGGAAGGGGGTACGCAGTATTTT. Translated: CASSPAPREGGTQYF.

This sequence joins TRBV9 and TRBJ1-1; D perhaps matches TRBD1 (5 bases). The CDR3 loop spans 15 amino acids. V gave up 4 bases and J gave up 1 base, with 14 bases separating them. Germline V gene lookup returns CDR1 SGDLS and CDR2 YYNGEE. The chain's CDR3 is CASSSPGHPNTEAFF. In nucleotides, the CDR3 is TGTGCCAGCAGCTCCCCTGGACACCCGAACACTGAAGCTTTCTTT.

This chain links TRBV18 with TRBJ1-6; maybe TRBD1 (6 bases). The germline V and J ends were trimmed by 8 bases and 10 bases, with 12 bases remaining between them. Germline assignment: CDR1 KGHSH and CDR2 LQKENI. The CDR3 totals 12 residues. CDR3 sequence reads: CASNRVDSPLHF. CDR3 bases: TGTGCCAGCAACAGGGTCGACTCACCCCTCCACTTT.